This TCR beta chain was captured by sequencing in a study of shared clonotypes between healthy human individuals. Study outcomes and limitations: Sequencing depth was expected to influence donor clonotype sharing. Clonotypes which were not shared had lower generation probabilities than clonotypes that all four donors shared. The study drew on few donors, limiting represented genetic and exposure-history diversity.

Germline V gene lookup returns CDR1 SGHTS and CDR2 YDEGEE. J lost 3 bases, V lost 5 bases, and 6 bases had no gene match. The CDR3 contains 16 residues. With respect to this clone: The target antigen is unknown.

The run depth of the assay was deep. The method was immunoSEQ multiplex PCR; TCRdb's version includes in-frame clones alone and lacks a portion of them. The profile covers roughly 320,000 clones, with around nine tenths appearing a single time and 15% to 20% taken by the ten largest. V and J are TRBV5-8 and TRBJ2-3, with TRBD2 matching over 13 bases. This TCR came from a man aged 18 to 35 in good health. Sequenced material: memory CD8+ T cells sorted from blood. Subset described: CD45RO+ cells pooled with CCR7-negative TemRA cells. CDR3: CASSLGTSGVTDTQYF. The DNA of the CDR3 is TGTGCCAGCAGTCTGGGGACTAGCGGGGTAACAGATACGCAGTATTTT.